This T cell receptor (beta chain) was observed in a study of shared clonotypes between healthy human individuals. Overall study findings and caveats: Unshared clonotypes carried lower generation probabilities than those common to all four donors.

Assay used: immunoSEQ multiplex PCR; TCRdb lists only in-frame clones, some missing. The sample includes approximately 2,300,000 clones, about 90% of them seen just once. For this clone: The antigen is undetermined.

The CDR3 loop spans 14 amino acids. Germline-derived CDR1 and CDR2 are GTSNPN and SVGIG (reference sequence). The chain is built from TRBV30 and TRBJ2-5; 10 bases map to TRBD1. The closer fit of TRBJ2-7 to the DNA end suggests the J call may be wrong. This sequence originates from a young man in good health. Some clones in this sample may be carry-over from other donors' samples. Sequencing used naive CD4+ T cells from PBMCs. Subset of the sample: CD45RA+ positively selected. The CDR3 region has the DNA TGTGCCTGGGTAGCGGGACAGGGGACCTACGAGCAGTACTTC. It is translated as CAWVAGQGTYEQYF.